Shown below are 25 T cell receptor beta chains from a single sample sequenced in a study of cytomegalovirus exposure and HLA in healthy donors. PCR was performed using 60 Vbeta and 13 Jbeta primers. Only in-frame clones appear in the TCRdb table, and some are missing; sequencing was by immunoSEQ multiplex PCR. The repertoire has about 140,000 clones, about 80% of them found once; the top ten carry over 2%. Sequencing was performed on PBMCs. Source of these receptors: a man aged 25-45 years in good health and CMV-seronegative.

This clone has a single count. The chain combines TRBV2 with TRBJ2-3, with TRBD1 matching 8 bases. J gave up 2 bases and V 1 base, and 5 bases lay outside the gene matches. The CDR3 is 16 amino acids. Germline lookup yields CDR1 SNHLY and CDR2 FYNNEI. This CDR3 reads CASSEVGTGSTDTQYF. DNA for the CDR3: TGTGCCAGCAGTGAAGTTGGGACAGGTTCCACAGATACGCAGTATTTT.

The chain recombines TRBV29-1 with TRBJ1-1; maybe TRBD1 (6 bases). V lost 4 bases, J lost 1 base, and 10 bases lay in between. There are 13 residues in the CDR3. Germline V gene lookup returns CDR1 SQVTM and CDR2 ANQGSEA. DNA for the CDR3: TGCAGCGTTGGACAGGCCCAGAACACTGAAGCTTTCTTT. Encoded protein: CSVGQAQNTEAFF. Full variable domain (remainder filled in from reference TRBV29-1 and TRBJ1-1): SAVISQKPSRDICQRGTSLTIQCQVDSQVTMMFWYRQQPGQSLTLIATANQGSEATYESGFVIDKFPISRPNLTFSTLTVSNMSPEDSSIYLCSVGQAQNTEAFFGQGTRLTVV.

The gene calls are TRBV10-3 and TRBJ1-5; 9 nucleotides align to TRBD1. The CDR3 totals 14 residues. CDR1 ENHRY and CDR2 SYGVKD come from the germline V gene. With 6 bases clipped from V and 6 bases from J, the junction kept 6 bases outside the gene matches. The CDR3 sequence is CAISSGTGSQPQHF. The CDR3 bases are TGTGCCATCAGCTCCGGGACAGGGAGTCAGCCCCAGCATTTT.

The rearrangement joins TRBV19 to TRBJ1-5, with TRBD1 as a possible D gene (6 bases). Germline V gene data show CDR1 as LNHDA and CDR2 as SQIVND (reference sequence). Trimming pared 10 bases from V and 6 bases from J, leaving 19 bases between. The CDR3 extends over 14 amino acids. The CDR3 DNA follows: TGTGCCATGGGGGAGGGGGTTCGAGGTCAGCCCCAGCATTTT. Translating it yields CAMGEGVRGQPQHF.

This clone has only one observation. The chain has TRBV6-5 and TRBJ2-7, with D perhaps TRBD2 (5 bases). The CDR3 contains 15 residues. Germline CDR1 is MNHEY and CDR2 is SVGAGI. Trimming stripped 6 bases from V and 0 bases from J, with 15 bases between. CDR3 region: CASSRRSVNSYEQYF. The CDR3 nucleotides are TGTGCCAGCAGCCGGAGGTCCGTAAACTCCTACGAGCAGTACTTC.

This chain connects TRBV6-5 to TRBJ2-3; TRBD2 aligns across 9 bases. Per the germline V gene, CDR1 is MNHEY and CDR2 is SVGAGI. The CDR3 runs to 16 residues. V was pared by 4 bases and J by 4 bases, with 9 bases of the junction left unmatched. Written as DNA, the CDR3 is TGTGCCAGCAGTTTGGGGGGCGGGAGGGGAGCAGATACGCAGTATTTT. The encoded protein is CASSLGGGRGADTQYF.

This clone was observed many times. The chain carries TRBV5-1 and TRBJ1-1, with 8 bases matching TRBD1. Germline CDR1 reads SGHRS; CDR2 reads YFSETQ. This CDR3 contains 16 residues. Germline trimming cut 4 bases from V and 0 bases from J; bases unmatched to any gene: 8. CDR3 sequence: CASSDPGQAMNTEAFF. The CDR3 DNA reads as TGCGCCAGCAGCGATCCGGGACAGGCGATGAACACTGAAGCTTTCTTT.

The chain has TRBV15 and TRBJ2-5, with 7 bases that match TRBD1. CDR3 length equals 16 residues. J gave up 5 bases and V 0 bases, and 9 bases lay outside the gene matches. In germline, CDR1 is LNHNV, CDR2 YYDKDF (reference sequence). CDR3 region: CATSRDFQTGWETQYF. Written as DNA, the CDR3 is TGTGCCACCAGCAGAGATTTCCAGACAGGGTGGGAGACCCAGTACTTC.

The chain joins TRBV7-9 to TRBJ2-5; no reliable D call. This CDR3 comprises 11 residues. From germline, CDR1 is SEHNR and CDR2 FQNEAQ (reference sequence). Trimming pared 8 bases from V and 5 bases from J, leaving 9 bases between. CDR3 bases: TGTGCCAGCCGCGAGTCGGAGACCCAGTACTTC. Its translation is CASRESETQYF.

The chain links TRBV28 to TRBJ1-2; tentative D call: TRBD1 (5 bases). The CDR3 consists of 14 residues. CDR1 is MDHEN, CDR2 SYDVKM, per germline. The V end was cut by 5 bases, the J end by 5 bases, with 15 bases between. CDR3 coding DNA: TGTGCCAGCAGTCCCGGGGGGGTAAGGTATGGCTACACCTTC. Its translation is CASSPGGVRYGYTF.

The chain combines TRBV28 with TRBJ2-3, with D possibly matching TRBD2 (6 bases). The V gene's germline CDR1 is MDHEN and CDR2 SYDVKM. The ends were cut back, 4 bases at V and 5 bases at J, with 16 bases in the middle. The CDR3 has 15 amino acids. The CDR3 sequence: CASSWRGTSKDTQYF. The CDR3 DNA reads as TGTGCCAGCAGTTGGAGAGGGACTTCGAAAGATACGCAGTATTTT. The entire variable domain, with the rest obtained from reference TRBV28 and TRBJ2-3, is as follows: DVKVTQSSRYLVKRTGEKVFLECVQDMDHENMFWYRQDPGLGLRLIYFSYDVKMKEKGDIPEGYSVSREKKERFSLILESASTNQTSMYLCASSWRGTSKDTQYFGPGTRLTVL.

The rearrangement joins TRBV28 to TRBJ1-5; D is unresolved. Looked up from germline, CDR1 is MDHEN and CDR2 is SYDVKM. Trimming left V 4 bases short and J 9 bases short, with 19 bases between. CDR3 length: 15 amino acids. The CDR3 DNA sequence: TGTGCCAGCAGTTCCCCGGCAGGCCCCCTAAGGCCCCAGCATTTT. Translation gives CASSSPAGPLRPQHF.

V is TRBV29-1 and J is TRBJ1-5; TRBD1 aligns across 7 bases. The CDR3 consists of 11 residues. Germline loops: CDR1 SQVTM, CDR2 ANQGSEA. The CDR3 coding sequence is TGCAGGTCACAGGGGAATCAGCCCCAGCATTTT. Amino acid sequence: CRSQGNQPQHF.

As regards this clone: Distinct nucleotide sequences in the sample also encode this CDR3. This chain uses TRBV7-9 with TRBJ2-1; D not certain. The CDR3 sequence is 14 residues long. Deletions cut 1 base from V and 1 base from J, with 5 bases between. Germline CDR1 SEHNR, CDR2 FQNEAQ (reference sequence). The CDR3 coding sequence is TGTGCCAGCAGCTTAGGGCTGTCCTACAATGAGCAGTTCTTC. It translates to CASSLGLSYNEQFF.

This clone was recorded only once. The V call is TRBV5-1, the J call TRBJ2-3; TRBD1 matches 8 bases. Germline CDR1 is SGHRS and CDR2 is YFSETQ. The CDR3 is made up of 15 amino acids. V lost 0 bases and J lost 6; bases outside the gene matches: 6. The CDR3 region has the DNA TGCGCCAGCAGCTTGGCAGGGACAGGCCCCGATACGCAGTATTTT. Its translation is CASSLAGTGPDTQYF. The whole variable domain, remainder taken from reference TRBV5-1 and TRBJ2-3, is KAGVTQTPRYLIKTRGQQVTLSCSPISGHRSVSWYQQTPGQGLQFLFEYFSETQRNKGNFPGRFSGRQFSNSRSEMNVSTLELGDSALYLCASSLAGTGPDTQYFGPGTRLTVL.

The rearrangement uses TRBV28 and TRBJ2-5; 10 bases align to TRBD2. This CDR3 has 16 residues. CDR1 is MDHEN and CDR2 is SYDVKM in the germline V gene. The trim removed 5 bases at V and 5 bases at J, leaving 11 bases unmatched. The CDR3 sequence is CASSTSGIRRRETQYF. As DNA, the CDR3 is TGTGCCAGCAGTACTAGCGGGATTAGGCGACGGGAGACCCAGTACTTC.

Here the CDR3 reads CATAQAGGPKETQYF. Here the CDR3 DNA reads TGTGCCACCGCCCAGGCTGGAGGACCTAAAGAGACCCAGTACTTC. The gene calls are TRBV19 and TRBJ2-5, with D perhaps TRBD2 (5 bases). V lost 10 bases and J 3 bases, leaving 21 bases between the germline ends. This CDR3 region has 15 residues. The germline V gene has CDR1 LNHDA and CDR2 SQIVND (reference sequence).

The chain employs TRBV2 and TRBJ2-5; a possible D gene is TRBD1 (6 bases). This CDR3 has 13 residues. Germline V gives CDR1 SNHLY, CDR2 FYNNEI. The germline V and J ends were trimmed by 4 bases and 7 bases, with 13 bases remaining between them. In DNA, the CDR3 is TGTGCCAGCAGTGGAGGGGGTACCGGGACCCAGTACTTC. Translating gives CASSGGGTGTQYF. Based on the CDR3 plus reference TRBV2 and TRBJ2-5, the full variable domain is EPEVTQTPSHQVTQMGQEVILRCVPISNHLYFYWYRQILGQKVEFLVSFYNNEISEKSEIFDDQFSVERPDGSNFTLKIRSTKLEDSAMYFCASSGGGTGTQYFGPGTRLLVL.

The gene calls are TRBV5-1 and TRBJ1-4; 8 positions agree with TRBD1. This CDR3 region has 15 residues. Germline V gives CDR1 SGHRS, CDR2 YFSETQ. With V trimmed by 4 bases and J by 4 bases, 6 bases remained unmatched. The CDR3 protein is CASSREQGVNEKLFF. CDR3 in DNA: TGCGCCAGCAGCAGGGAACAGGGGGTTAATGAAAAACTGTTTTTT.

This CDR3 reads CASSVDRVTEQFF. CDR3 bases: TGTGCCAGCAGCGTAGATAGAGTAACTGAGCAGTTCTTC. V usage is TRBV9 and J usage is TRBJ2-1; no clear D gene. V gave up 0 bases and J gave up 9 bases, with 10 bases separating them. The V gene's germline CDR1 is SGDLS and CDR2 YYNGEE. This CDR3 has 13 residues. Based on the CDR3 plus reference TRBV9 and TRBJ2-1, the full variable domain is DSGVTQTPKHLITATGQRVTLRCSPRSGDLSVYWYQQSLDQGLQFLIQYYNGEERAKGNILERFSAQQFPDLHSELNLSSLELGDSALYFCASSVDRVTEQFFGPGTRLTVL.

The gene calls are TRBV5-1 and TRBJ2-1; 7 positions match TRBD1. The CDR3 is 16 amino acids. Germline V lookup: CDR1 SGHRS, CDR2 YFSETQ. V lost 0 bases, J lost 3 bases, and 6 bases stayed unmatched. The CDR3 region has the DNA TGCGCCAGCAGCTTGGGAGCCGGGACAGTCTACAATGAGCAGTTCTTC. As protein: CASSLGAGTVYNEQFF.

The chain has TRBV29-1 and TRBJ2-2, with D uncertain. The CDR3 extends over 14 amino acids. Trimming pared 1 base from V and 0 bases from J, leaving 6 bases between. The germline CDR1 and CDR2 sequences are SQVTM and ANQGSEA. In DNA, the CDR3 is TGCAGCGTTGAAGTCGCGCCGAACACCGGGGAGCTGTTTTTT. Protein sequence: CSVEVAPNTGELFF.

This clone occurred a few times. The CDR3 loop reads CAWSLGAGNNEQFF. For the CDR3, the DNA is TGTGCCTGGAGTCTGGGGGCGGGTAACAATGAGCAGTTCTTC. The rearrangement uses TRBV30 and TRBJ2-1, with D possibly being TRBD1 (6 bases). CDR1 is GTSNPN and CDR2 is SVGIG in the germline V gene (reference sequence). Trimming pared 2 bases from V and 5 bases from J, leaving 13 bases between. CDR3 size: 14 residues.

The chain joins TRBV6-5 to TRBJ2-3, with 11 bases that match TRBD2. The V gene's germline CDR1 is MNHEY and CDR2 SVGAGI. This CDR3 is built from 13 residues. Germline trimming cut 7 bases from V and 6 bases from J; bases unmatched to any gene: 3. CDR3 loop: CASNSGGADTQYF. The DNA for the CDR3 is TGTGCCAGCAATAGCGGGGGGGCCGATACGCAGTATTTT.

The rearrangement links TRBV28 to TRBJ1-1; TRBD1 agrees at 9 bases. J lost 1 base, V lost 6 bases, and 9 bases had no gene match. The germline V gene encodes CDR1 MDHEN and CDR2 SYDVKM. This CDR3 contains 16 residues. The chain's CDR3 is CASRRPGQGRNTEAFF. The DNA of the CDR3 is TGTGCCAGCAGACGGCCCGGACAGGGGAGGAACACTGAAGCTTTCTTT.